The source of this TCR beta chain is a study of siplizumab effects on memory and regulatory T cells. V lost 6 bases to trimming and J lost 5 bases; unmatched junction nucleotides: 10. The CDR3 is 15 amino acids. Only in-frame clones appear in the TCRdb table, and some are missing; sequencing was by immunoSEQ multiplex PCR. The data show some 100,000 clones, approximately 96% seen once. The genes are TRBV23-1 and TRBJ2-1; TRBD2 matches at 7 bases. TRBV23-1 is marked as an open reading frame, function uncertain. This receptor was taken from a human donor in good health. The sequenced sample was naive CD4+ T cells sorted from blood. The CDR3 DNA follows: TGCGCCAGCAGGCAACCCCCGGGGGGTGACAATGAGCAGTTCTTC. Protein: CASRQPPGGDNEQFF.